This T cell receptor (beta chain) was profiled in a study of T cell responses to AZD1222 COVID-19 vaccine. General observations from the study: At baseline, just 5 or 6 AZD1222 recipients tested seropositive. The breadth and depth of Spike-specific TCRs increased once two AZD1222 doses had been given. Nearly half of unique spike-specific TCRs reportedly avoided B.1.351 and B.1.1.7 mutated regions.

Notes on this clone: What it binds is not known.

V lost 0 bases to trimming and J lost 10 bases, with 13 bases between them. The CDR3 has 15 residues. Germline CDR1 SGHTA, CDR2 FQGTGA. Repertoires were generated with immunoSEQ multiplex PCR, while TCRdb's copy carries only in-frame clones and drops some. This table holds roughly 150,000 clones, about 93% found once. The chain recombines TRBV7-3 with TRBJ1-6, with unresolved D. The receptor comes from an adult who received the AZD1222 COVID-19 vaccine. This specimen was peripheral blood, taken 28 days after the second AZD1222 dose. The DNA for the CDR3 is TGTGCCAGCAGCTTAACGTTTGGGCGCGGATCACCCCTCCACTTT. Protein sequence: CASSLTFGRGSPLHF.